One and the same sample provided the 19 T cell receptor beta chains below, sequenced in a study of cytotoxic CD8 clonotypes in ibrutinib-treated CLL. Only in-frame clones appear in the TCRdb table, and some are missing; sequencing was by immunoSEQ multiplex PCR. This table holds some 350,000 clones, 67% found once. The specimen comprised PBMCs, sampled after 36 months of ibrutinib treatment. These receptors came from a human donor with chronic lymphocytic leukemia.

The chain has TRBV7-2 and TRBJ1-2; 7 bases line up with TRBD1. The CDR3 sequence is 14 residues long. The J segment lost 2 bases and the V segment lost 5 bases, leaving 5 bases of the junction unmatched. Germline CDR1 is SGHTA and CDR2 is FQGNSA. The CDR3 protein is CASSAGRGNYGYTF. The CDR3 DNA is TGTGCCAGCAGCGCGGGCAGGGGGAACTATGGCTACACCTTC. Full variable domain (missing parts from reference TRBV7-2 and TRBJ1-2): GAGVSQSPSNKVTEKGKDVELRCDPISGHTALYWYRQSLGQGLEFLIYFQGNSAPDKSGLPSDRFSAERTGGSVSTLTIQRTQQEDSAVYLCASSAGRGNYGYTFGSGTRLTVV.

The chain joins TRBV4-1 to TRBJ2-7; D not certain. Germline lookup yields CDR1 MGHRA and CDR2 YSYEKL. V lost 3 bases to trimming and J lost 3 bases, with 15 bases between them. CDR3 length: 15 amino acids. In DNA, the CDR3 is TGCGCCAGCAGCCACAGATCAGAAGGGATCTACGAGCAGTACTTC. Translating it yields CASSHRSEGIYEQYF.

The J gene is TRBJ2-1, the V gene TRBV28; D ambiguous. Deletions cut 2 bases from V and 9 bases from J, with 17 bases between. The CDR3 extends over 15 amino acids. The V gene's germline CDR1 is MDHEN and CDR2 SYDVKM. The DNA for the CDR3 is TGTGCCAGCAGTTTACGGCCTATACATTTCAGTGAGCAGTTCTTC. Its translation is CASSLRPIHFSEQFF.

CDR3 sequence: CASSLYGRAPYEQYF. The CDR3 nucleotides read TGTGCCAGCAGTTTATACGGCAGGGCCCCCTACGAGCAGTACTTC. This chain links TRBV28 with TRBJ2-7; the D gene is possibly TRBD1 (5 bases). Trimming removed 1 base at V and 2 bases at J, with 12 bases between. The CDR3 covers 15 residues. In germline, CDR1 is MDHEN, CDR2 SYDVKM.

The chain joins TRBV4-1 to TRBJ1-1; the D is unclear. The V gene's germline CDR1 is MGHRA and CDR2 YSYEKL. The CDR3 contains 14 residues. Deletions cut 0 bases from V and 3 bases from J, with 8 bases between. The CDR3, as DNA: TGCGCCAGCAGCCAAGATCAAGGGTACACTGAAGCTTTCTTT. Its protein is CASSQDQGYTEAFF.

This clone occurred a few times. This chain connects TRBV20-1 to TRBJ2-1; no firm D call. The CDR3 consists of 11 residues. Germline V lookup: CDR1 DFQATT, CDR2 SNEGSKA (reference sequence). Trimming removed 3 bases at V and 0 bases at J, with 0 bases between. The CDR3 nucleotides read TGCAGTGCTAGCTCCTACAATGAGCAGTTCTTC. This sequence encodes CSASSYNEQFF.

The chain uses TRBV6-4 and TRBJ1-1; a weak D match, TRBD1 (6 bases). CDR3 length equals 14 residues. V was shortened by 6 bases and J by 5 bases, with 16 bases between the two germline ends. Germline lookup yields CDR1 MRHNA and CDR2 SNTAGT. CDR3: CASRPTYRATEAFF. CDR3 coding DNA: TGTGCCAGCAGACCGACCTACAGGGCGACTGAAGCTTTCTTT.

There are a few counts of this clone. The chain recombines TRBV18 with TRBJ1-1, with D hard to call. The CDR3 runs 13 residues. CDR1 KGHSH and CDR2 LQKENI come from the germline V gene. V lost 2 bases to trimming and J lost 4 bases, with 8 bases between them. The CDR3 nucleotides are TGTGCCAGCTCACCAACCCTCCCCACTGAAGCTTTCTTT. Protein: CASSPTLPTEAFF.

The chain couples TRBV5-1 to TRBJ2-2, with D maybe TRBD2 (6 bases). The CDR3 has 16 amino acids. Trimming removed 3 bases at V and 6 bases at J, with 18 bases between. CDR1 SGHRS and CDR2 YFSETQ come from the germline V gene. CDR3 DNA: TGCGCCAGCAGCTCGCTGGGGGGAGAGGAAGCCGGGGAGCTGTTTTTT. It yields the protein CASSSLGGEEAGELFF.

The V gene is TRBV7-2, the J gene TRBJ1-2; 9 bases align to TRBD1. After removal of 4 bases from V and 0 bases from J, the junction contained 6 bases not matched to a gene. Germline-derived CDR1 and CDR2 are SGHTA and FQGNSA. This CDR3 is built from 16 residues. CDR3 residues: CASSYGQGLSNYGYTF. The CDR3 nucleotides read TGTGCCAGCAGCTACGGACAGGGGCTTTCTAACTATGGCTACACCTTC. The entire variable domain, with the rest obtained from reference TRBV7-2 and TRBJ1-2, is as follows: GAGVSQSPSNKVTEKGKDVELRCDPISGHTALYWYRQSLGQGLEFLIYFQGNSAPDKSGLPSDRFSAERTGGSVSTLTIQRTQQEDSAVYLCASSYGQGLSNYGYTFGSGTRLTVV.

The chain is built from TRBV7-9 and TRBJ1-5, with a possible D match to TRBD1 (6 bases). Germline CDR1 is SEHNR and CDR2 is FQNEAQ (reference sequence). The V gene lost 5 bases and the J gene lost 0 bases, with 14 bases spanning the gap. The CDR3 contains 16 residues. CDR3 DNA: TGTGCCAGCAGCCCCCTCCAGGGACATAGCAATCAGCCCCAGCATTTT. Amino acid sequence: CASSPLQGHSNQPQHF.

The CDR3 here is CASSISSGAYEQYF. CDR3 DNA sequence: TGTGCCAGTAGTATTTCTAGCGGTGCCTACGAGCAGTACTTC. The rearrangement uses TRBV19 and TRBJ2-7; 7 bases fit TRBD2. From germline, CDR1 is LNHDA and CDR2 SQIVND (reference sequence). The CDR3 runs to 14 residues. V lost 3 bases to trimming and J lost 2 bases; unmatched junction nucleotides: 4.

The genes are TRBV10-1 and TRBJ1-3; maybe TRBD1 (5 bases). The V and J ends lost 5 bases and 2 bases respectively, with 16 bases between them. The CDR3 is made up of 16 amino acids. Germline V CDR1 and CDR2: WNHNN, SYGVQD (reference sequence). The CDR3 sequence: CASSQRTPGPGNTIYF. CDR3 coding DNA: TGCGCCAGCAGTCAACGGACACCGGGCCCTGGAAACACCATATATTTT.

This chain uses TRBV6-5 with TRBJ1-5; no reliable D call. V was shortened by 6 bases and J by 2 bases, with 14 bases between the two germline ends. Germline loops: CDR1 MNHEY, CDR2 SVGAGI. This CDR3 spans 15 amino acids. The CDR3 bases are TGTGCCAGCAGACTCGGGATCTTGGGCAATCAGCCCCAGCATTTT. Its translation is CASRLGILGNQPQHF.

The chain is built from TRBV7-9 and TRBJ1-2; maybe TRBD1 (5 bases). Germline V gene lookup returns CDR1 SEHNR and CDR2 FQNEAQ (reference sequence). The CDR3 extends over 13 amino acids. V gave up 7 bases and J gave up 1 base, with 10 bases separating them. This chain's CDR3 is CASTSDSNYGYTF. The CDR3 region has the DNA TGTGCCAGCACCTCCGACAGTAACTATGGCTACACCTTC.

The CDR3 sequence is CASGRGLAGVDNEQFF. CDR3 coding DNA: TGTGCTAGTGGTCGCGGACTAGCGGGAGTCGACAATGAGCAGTTCTTC. The chain has TRBV12-5 and TRBJ2-1; TRBD2 aligns across 13 bases. Germline trimming cut 5 bases from V and 5 bases from J; bases unmatched to any gene: 6. The germline V gene has CDR1 LGHNT and CDR2 FRNRAP. The CDR3 runs to 16 residues.

The chain is built from TRBV11-3 and TRBJ2-2; tentative D call: TRBD1 (5 bases). Trimming left V 0 bases short and J 4 bases short, with 12 bases between. Germline values: CDR1 SGHNT, CDR2 YENEEA. The CDR3 extends over 16 amino acids. CDR3 DNA sequence: TGTGCCAGCAGCTTAGATGCCAGGGTCCGCACCGGGGAGCTGTTTTTT. It codes for CASSLDARVRTGELFF.

This chain uses TRBV29-1 with TRBJ2-2; 11 nucleotides match TRBD2. Trimming removed 2 bases from V and 6 bases from J; junction bases left unmatched: 5. Germline V gene lookup returns CDR1 SQVTM and CDR2 ANQGSEA. This CDR3 region has 15 residues. Here the CDR3 DNA reads TGCAGCGTTGAACGTAGCGGGAGGGCGGCCGGGGAGCTGTTTTTT. Translating gives CSVERSGRAAGELFF.

V usage is TRBV18 and J usage is TRBJ2-5; TRBD1 aligns across 7 bases. Trimming removed 5 bases from V and 1 base from J; junction bases left unmatched: 4. The CDR3 is made up of 14 amino acids. In germline, CDR1 is KGHSH, CDR2 LQKENI. In DNA form, the CDR3 reads TGTGCCAGCTCAGCTACAGGGGTCCAAGAGACCCAGTACTTC. It is translated as CASSATGVQETQYF. The entire variable domain, with the rest obtained from reference TRBV18 and TRBJ2-5, is as follows: NAGVMQNPRHLVRRRGQEARLRCSPMKGHSHVYWYRQLPEEGLKFMVYLQKENIIDESGMPKERFSAEFPKEGPSILRIQQVVRGDSAAYFCASSATGVQETQYFGPGTRLLVL.